Shown below are 13 T cell receptor beta chains from a single sample sequenced in a study of blood T cell repertoires in COVID-19. TCRdb's copy holds only in-frame clones and misses some; the assay was immunoSEQ multiplex PCR. The sample shows a few hundred thousand clones, 75% to 95% of them seen only once. Specimen: peripheral blood. The receptors originated from a person aged 18 to 35 with COVID-19, enrolled during active disease.

The chain employs TRBV5-1 and TRBJ2-3, with a tentative D call TRBD1 (6 bases). The CDR3 has 17 residues. Per germline, CDR1 SGHRS and CDR2 YFSETQ. V was trimmed by 1 base and J by 2 bases, leaving 17 bases between them. The CDR3 spells CASSLWGQETTTDTQYF. CDR3 in DNA: TGCGCCAGCAGCTTGTGGGGGCAAGAGACAACCACAGATACGCAGTATTTT.

The CDR3 here is CASNSFLNTEAFF. The CDR3 coding sequence is TGTGCCAGCAACAGCTTTCTGAACACTGAAGCTTTCTTT. J is TRBJ1-1 and V is TRBV12-3 or TRBV12-4, with no clear D. This CDR3 spans 13 amino acids. V shed 7 bases and J shed 0 bases, with 9 bases lying between them.

The chain uses TRBV19 and TRBJ1-2, with 9 positions matching TRBD1. The length of the CDR3 is 15 residues. Germline V lookup: CDR1 LNHDA, CDR2 SQIVND (reference sequence). V gave up 6 bases and J gave up 4 bases; unmatched junction bases: 9. The DNA for the CDR3 is TGTGCCAGTAGCGTCGGGACAGGGCCGCTCTATGGCTACACCTTC. Translating gives CASSVGTGPLYGYTF.

This clone was found once. The chain uses TRBV19 and TRBJ2-3; D may be TRBD1 (5 bases). Trimming took 3 bases from V and 10 from J, leaving 20 bases between them. The CDR3 length is 15 residues. CDR1 is LNHDA, CDR2 SQIVND, per germline (reference sequence). The CDR3 region has the DNA TGTGCCAGTAGTATCCCTCCTTACACCGACAGACCGCAGTATTTT. Amino acid sequence: CASSIPPYTDRPQYF.

The chain has TRBV29-1 and TRBJ1-1; 7 bases line up with TRBD1. V gave up 6 bases and J gave up 3 bases; unmatched junction bases: 7. Germline V gene data show CDR1 as SQVTM and CDR2 as ANQGSEA. The CDR3 is 13 residues long. Here the CDR3 DNA reads TGCAGCGTCGATGACAGGGTCCACACTGAAGCTTTCTTT. Encoded protein: CSVDDRVHTEAFF.

The chain has TRBV24-1 and TRBJ2-7, with 12 nucleotides matching TRBD1. This CDR3 is 21 amino acids long. In germline, CDR1 is KGHDR, CDR2 SFDVKD. V lost 5 bases to trimming and J lost 3 bases; unmatched junction nucleotides: 22. The CDR3 loop is CATSVLDGTGGNRNPYYEQYF. CDR3 coding DNA: TGTGCCACCAGTGTTCTAGACGGGACAGGGGGCAATCGAAATCCCTACTACGAGCAGTACTTC.

This chain links TRBV5-1 with TRBJ2-1, with 8 bases lining up with TRBD2. The J segment lost 8 bases and the V segment lost 0 bases, leaving 4 bases of the junction unmatched. The CDR3 has 14 residues. Per the germline V gene, CDR1 is SGHRS and CDR2 is YFSETQ. The CDR3 region is CASSLAPGGDEQFF. The CDR3 region has the DNA TGCGCCAGCAGCTTGGCCCCCGGGGGGGATGAGCAGTTCTTC.

The chain uses TRBV4-1 and TRBJ1-1, with unresolved D. V was pared by 3 bases and J by 5 bases, with 19 bases between. Germline V gene lookup returns CDR1 MGHRA and CDR2 YSYEKL. The CDR3 runs to 16 residues. CDR3 protein: CASSQGLGGYVTEAFF. The DNA of the CDR3 is TGCGCCAGCAGCCAGGGCCTCGGAGGGTATGTAACTGAAGCTTTCTTT.

The V and J genes are TRBV9 and TRBJ2-5; maybe TRBD2 (5 bases). CDR3 size: 13 residues. The V end lost 2 bases, the J end lost 4 bases, and 9 bases lay between the germline ends. Germline V gives CDR1 SGDLS, CDR2 YYNGEE. CDR3 protein: CASSVTTTETQYF. The CDR3 bases are TGTGCCAGCAGCGTGACTACCACAGAGACCCAGTACTTC.

V and J are TRBV13 and TRBJ2-2, with 14 positions matching TRBD2. Per germline, CDR1 PRHDT and CDR2 FYEKMQ (reference sequence). V shed 4 bases and J 4 bases; nucleotides not matched to a gene: 5. CDR3 length equals 17 residues. DNA of the CDR3: TGTGCCAGCAGCTCCGGGACTAGCGGGAGTGGCACCGGGGAGCTGTTTTTT. It translates to CASSSGTSGSGTGELFF.

This sequence joins TRBV9 and TRBJ2-2, with 8 bases lining up with TRBD1. Losses at the gene ends were 4 bases for V and 4 bases for J; bases not matched to a gene: 6. Germline CDR1 reads SGDLS; CDR2 reads YYNGEE. The CDR3 sequence is 15 residues long. The CDR3 DNA follows: TGTGCCAGCAGCCCAGGGACAGGAGCCACCGGGGAGCTGTTTTTT. It yields the protein CASSPGTGATGELFF.

This clone was detected once. This rearrangement joins TRBV4-1 to TRBJ2-3, with a tentative D call TRBD2 (6 bases). This CDR3 spans 17 amino acids. Germline V CDR1 and CDR2: MGHRA, YSYEKL. The germline V and J ends were trimmed by 0 bases and 2 bases, with 15 bases remaining between them. Here the CDR3 DNA reads TGCGCCAGCAGCCAAGAATCGGGGCTAGCGATCACAGATACGCAGTATTTT. It yields the protein CASSQESGLAITDTQYF.

The chain carries TRBV12-3 or TRBV12-4 and TRBJ2-2; D not certain. This CDR3 comprises 13 residues. Trimming took 3 bases from V and 7 from J, leaving 9 bases between them. The CDR3 nucleotides are TGTGCCAGCAGTTTCAATCACAACGGGGAGCTGTTTTTT. This translates into CASSFNHNGELFF.